This is a list of T cell receptor beta chains from one sample in a study of T cell changes during pregnancy in multiple sclerosis. Assay used: immunoSEQ multiplex PCR; TCRdb lists only in-frame clones, some missing. The data show 130,000 or so clones, around 95% seen once. The sequences come from peripheral blood, collected after pregnancy. Receptors originate from a female donor with multiple sclerosis, enrolled in a pregnancy study. Both conserved end residues are part of each CDR3. Fields, in order: clone size, CDR3 length, J gene, V gene, D gene, CDR3 protein, CDR3 DNA. The D gene is left open where the match is weak. Rows may omit the clone size; those that give it use once, few, many or a size class.

>-|15|TRBJ2-3|TRBV5-6|-
CASSLSGQGTDTQYF
TGTGCCAGCAGCTTGTCAGGGCAGGGTACAGATACGCAGTATTTT
>-|15|TRBJ1-1|TRBV28|-
CASSPLFSSNTEAFF
TGTGCCAGCAGTCCTCTTTTTTCTTCGAACACTGAAGCTTTCTTT
>-|15|TRBJ1-1|TRBV10-3|-
CAISGYTGTNTEAFF
TGTGCCATCAGTGGATATACAGGGACGAACACTGAAGCTTTCTTT
>-|15|TRBJ2-7|TRBV11-3|TRBD2
CASSLGAGGPYEQYF
TGTGCCAGCAGCTTAGGGGCGGGAGGTCCCTACGAGCAGTACTTC
>-|16|TRBJ2-7|TRBV5-6|TRBD2
CASSPRTSGRDHEQYF
TGTGCCAGCAGCCCCAGGACTAGCGGGAGGGACCACGAGCAGTACTTC
>-|18|TRBJ2-1|TRBV9|TRBD2
CASSVVSSGYSSYNEQFF
TGTGCCAGCAGCGTAGTGTCTAGCGGGTATAGCTCCTACAATGAGCAGTTCTTC
>once|13|TRBJ2-7|TRBV5-1|-
CASSPDRSYEQYF
TGCGCCAGCAGCCCCGACAGGTCCTACGAGCAGTACTTC
>-|13|TRBJ1-2|TRBV27|-
CASSSRANYGYTF
TGTGCCAGCAGTTCCCGGGCTAACTATGGCTACACCTTC
>-|15|TRBJ2-3|TRBV7-2|TRBD2
CASSTGLAGADTQYF
TGTGCCAGCAGCACCGGACTAGCGGGAGCTGACACGCAGTATTTT
>-|20|TRBJ2-5|TRBV28|TRBD1
CASSPPTDRGQGRYQETQYF
TGTGCCAGCAGTCCACCGACGGACAGGGGGCAAGGGCGGTACCAAGAGACCCAGTACTTC
>once|13|TRBJ2-7|TRBV19|-
CASNQGGSHEQYF
TGTGCCAGTAACCAGGGAGGAAGCCACGAGCAGTACTTC
>-|12|TRBJ1-2|TRBV19|-
CASGRTTYGYTF
TGTGCCAGTGGACGGACAACCTATGGCTACACCTTC